Below, one T cell receptor (beta chain) is given with its context. TCRdb's copy holds only in-frame clones and misses some; the assay was immunoSEQ multiplex PCR. The sample carries 240,000 or so clones, 90% to 95% recorded once. The data stem from a study of T cell responses to AZD1222 COVID-19 vaccine. V was clipped by 5 bases and J by 3 bases, with 7 bases between them. Per germline, CDR1 MNHEY and CDR2 SMNVEV (reference sequence). CDR3 size: 13 residues. V and J are TRBV27 and TRBJ1-4, with D unresolved. The source material was peripheral blood, sampled on day 0 of AZD1222 vaccination. This receptor was taken from an adult in good health. CDR3 coding DNA: TGTGCCAGCAGTCCGCCCTCTAATGAAAAACTGTTTTTT. Protein product: CASSPPSNEKLFF.